This TCR beta chain was recovered during a study of shared clonotypes between healthy human individuals. This CDR3 comprises 18 residues. CDR1 and CDR2 (germline): SEHNR, FQNEAQ (reference sequence). J was trimmed by 3 bases and V by 5 bases; bases with no gene match: 15. Repertoires were generated with immunoSEQ multiplex PCR, while TCRdb's copy carries only in-frame clones and drops some. The data show approximately 2.4 million clones, nearly 97% seen once. This clone was recorded once. The source is a man aged 18 to 30 in good health. The chain employs TRBV7-9 and TRBJ1-4; 7 bases map to TRBD1. Sequenced input: naive CD4+ T cells sorted from blood. The subset here: CD45RA+ positively selected. The DNA of the CDR3 is TGTGCCAGCAGCCCAGGGGGAGGGGGCGCAAGTCCTAATGAAAAACTGTTTTTT. It codes for CASSPGGGGASPNEKLFF.